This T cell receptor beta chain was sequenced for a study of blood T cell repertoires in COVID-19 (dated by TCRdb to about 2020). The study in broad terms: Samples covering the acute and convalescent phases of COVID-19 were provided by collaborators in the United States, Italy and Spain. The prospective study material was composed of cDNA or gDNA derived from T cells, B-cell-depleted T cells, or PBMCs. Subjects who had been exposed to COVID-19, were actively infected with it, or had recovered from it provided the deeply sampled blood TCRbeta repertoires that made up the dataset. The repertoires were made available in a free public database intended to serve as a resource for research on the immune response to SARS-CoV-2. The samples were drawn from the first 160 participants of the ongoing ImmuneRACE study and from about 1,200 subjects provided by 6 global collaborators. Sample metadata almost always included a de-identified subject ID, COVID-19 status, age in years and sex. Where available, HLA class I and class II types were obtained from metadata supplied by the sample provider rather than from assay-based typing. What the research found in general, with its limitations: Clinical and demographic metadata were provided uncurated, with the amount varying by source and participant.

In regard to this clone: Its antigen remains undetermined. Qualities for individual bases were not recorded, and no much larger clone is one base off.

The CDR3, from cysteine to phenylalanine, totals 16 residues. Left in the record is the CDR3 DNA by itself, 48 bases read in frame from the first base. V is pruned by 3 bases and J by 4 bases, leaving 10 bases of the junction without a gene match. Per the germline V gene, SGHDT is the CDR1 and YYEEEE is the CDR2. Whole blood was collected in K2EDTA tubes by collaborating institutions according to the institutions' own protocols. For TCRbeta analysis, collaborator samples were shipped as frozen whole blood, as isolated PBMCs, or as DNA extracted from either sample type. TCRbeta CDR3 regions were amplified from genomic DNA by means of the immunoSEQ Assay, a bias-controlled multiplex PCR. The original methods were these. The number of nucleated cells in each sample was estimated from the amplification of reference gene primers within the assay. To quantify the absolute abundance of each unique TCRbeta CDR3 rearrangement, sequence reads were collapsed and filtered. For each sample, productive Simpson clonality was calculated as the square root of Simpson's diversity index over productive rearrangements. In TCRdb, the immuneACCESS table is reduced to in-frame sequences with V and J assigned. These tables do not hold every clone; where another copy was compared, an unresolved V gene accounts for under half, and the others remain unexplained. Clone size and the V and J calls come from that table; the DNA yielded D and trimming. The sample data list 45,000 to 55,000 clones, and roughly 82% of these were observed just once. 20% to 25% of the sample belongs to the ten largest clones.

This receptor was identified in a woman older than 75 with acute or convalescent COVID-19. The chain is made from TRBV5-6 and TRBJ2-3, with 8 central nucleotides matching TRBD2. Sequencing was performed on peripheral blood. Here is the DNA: TGTGCCAGCAGCTCCCGGGGGGGAGCATTCGCAGATACGCAGTATTTT. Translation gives CASSSRGGAFADTQYF.